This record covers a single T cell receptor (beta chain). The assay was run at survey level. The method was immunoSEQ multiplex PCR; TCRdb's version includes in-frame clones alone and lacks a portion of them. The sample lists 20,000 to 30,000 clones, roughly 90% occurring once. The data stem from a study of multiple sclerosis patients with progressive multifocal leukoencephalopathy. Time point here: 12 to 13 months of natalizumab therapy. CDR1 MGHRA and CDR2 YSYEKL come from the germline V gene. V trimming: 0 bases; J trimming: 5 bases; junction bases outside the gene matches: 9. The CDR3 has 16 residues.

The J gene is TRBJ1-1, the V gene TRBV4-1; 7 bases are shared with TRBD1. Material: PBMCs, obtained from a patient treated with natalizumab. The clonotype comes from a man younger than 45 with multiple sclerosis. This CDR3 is CASSQDGTDVKTEAFF. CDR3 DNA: TGCGCCAGCAGCCAAGACGGGACAGACGTAAAGACTGAAGCTTTCTTT.